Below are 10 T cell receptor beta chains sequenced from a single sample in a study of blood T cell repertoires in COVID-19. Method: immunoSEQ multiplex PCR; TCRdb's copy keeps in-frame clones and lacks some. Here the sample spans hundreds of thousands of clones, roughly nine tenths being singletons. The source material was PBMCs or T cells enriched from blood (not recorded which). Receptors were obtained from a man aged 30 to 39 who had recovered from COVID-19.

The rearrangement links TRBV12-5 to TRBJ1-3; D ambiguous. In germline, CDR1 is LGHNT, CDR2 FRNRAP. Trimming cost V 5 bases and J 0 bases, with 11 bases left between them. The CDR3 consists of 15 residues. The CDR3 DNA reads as TGTGCTAGTGGTCCGACACTGGTCTCTGGAAACACCATATATTTT. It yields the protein CASGPTLVSGNTIYF. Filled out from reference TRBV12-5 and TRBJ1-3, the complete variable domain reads DARVTQTPRHKVTEMGQEVTMRCQPILGHNTVFWYRQTMMQGLELLAYFRNRAPLDDSGMPKDRFSAEMPDATLATLKIQPSEPRDSAVYFCASGPTLVSGNTIYFGEGSWLTVV.

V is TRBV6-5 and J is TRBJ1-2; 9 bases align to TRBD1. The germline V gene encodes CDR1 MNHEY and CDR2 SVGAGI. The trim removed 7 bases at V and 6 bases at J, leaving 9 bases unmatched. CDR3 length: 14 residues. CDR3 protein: CASKATGTGNGYTF. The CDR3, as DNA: TGTGCCAGCAAAGCCACCGGGACAGGGAATGGCTACACCTTC.

Here the CDR3 reads CASSLIGLTSGIRNEQFF. The CDR3 DNA reads as TGTGCCAGCAGCCTAATAGGATTGACTAGCGGGATTCGAAATGAGCAGTTCTTC. This chain connects TRBV3-1 (or the pseudogene TRBV3-2) to TRBJ2-1; 11 positions match TRBD2. Germline CDR1 and CDR2: LGHDT and YNNKEL (reference sequence). The V segment lost 4 bases and the J segment 7 bases; nucleotides outside the gene matches: 15. The CDR3 spans 18 residues.

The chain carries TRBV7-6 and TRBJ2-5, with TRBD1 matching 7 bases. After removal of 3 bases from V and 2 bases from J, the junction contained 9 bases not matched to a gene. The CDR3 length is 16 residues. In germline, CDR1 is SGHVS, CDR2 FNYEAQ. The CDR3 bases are TGTGCCAGCAGCTTCAACGCGCCGGGACAGCAAGAGACCCAGTACTTC. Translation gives CASSFNAPGQQETQYF. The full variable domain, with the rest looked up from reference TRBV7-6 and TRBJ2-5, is GAGVSQSPRYKVTKRGQDVALRCDPISGHVSLYWYRQALGQGPEFLTYFNYEAQQDKSGLPNDRFSAERPEGSISTLTIQRTEQRDSAMYRCASSFNAPGQQETQYFGPGTRLLVL.

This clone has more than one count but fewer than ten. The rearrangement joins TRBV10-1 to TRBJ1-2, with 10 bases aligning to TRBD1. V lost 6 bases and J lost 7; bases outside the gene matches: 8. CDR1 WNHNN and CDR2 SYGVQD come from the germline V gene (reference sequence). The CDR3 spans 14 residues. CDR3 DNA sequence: TGCGCCAGCAGCCCGGGACAGGGGAGCGGTGGCTACACCTTC. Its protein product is CASSPGQGSGGYTF.

This chain's CDR3 is CASSQERDRYNEQFF. The CDR3 nucleotides read TGCGCCAGCAGCCAAGAACGGGACAGGTACAATGAGCAGTTCTTC. The chain joins TRBV4-1 to TRBJ2-1, with 8 bases that match TRBD1. Trimming cost V 0 bases and J 4 bases; bases outside gene matches: 2. CDR3 length equals 15 residues. Germline V gives CDR1 MGHRA, CDR2 YSYEKL.

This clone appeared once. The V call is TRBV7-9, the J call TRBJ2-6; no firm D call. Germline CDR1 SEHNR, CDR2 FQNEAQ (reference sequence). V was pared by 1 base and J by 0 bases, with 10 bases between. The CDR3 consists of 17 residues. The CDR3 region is CASSLVELYSGANVLTF. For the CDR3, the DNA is TGTGCCAGCAGCTTAGTAGAGTTGTACTCTGGGGCCAACGTCCTGACTTTC.

Here the CDR3 DNA reads TGTGCCAGCAGCCGAACACAGGGGCCCTCCTACGAGCAGTACTTC. As protein: CASSRTQGPSYEQYF. The gene calls are TRBV14 and TRBJ2-7, with 7 bases identical to TRBD1. Per germline, CDR1 SGHDN and CDR2 FVKESK. The CDR3 has 15 residues. V shed 4 bases and J 0 bases; nucleotides not matched to a gene: 6.

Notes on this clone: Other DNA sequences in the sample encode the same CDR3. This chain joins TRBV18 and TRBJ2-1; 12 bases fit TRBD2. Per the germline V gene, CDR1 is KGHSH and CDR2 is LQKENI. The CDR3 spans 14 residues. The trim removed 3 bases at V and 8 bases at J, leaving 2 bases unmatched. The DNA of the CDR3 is TGTGCCAGCTCACCCGGACTAGCGGGATATGAGCAGTTCTTC. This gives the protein CASSPGLAGYEQFF.

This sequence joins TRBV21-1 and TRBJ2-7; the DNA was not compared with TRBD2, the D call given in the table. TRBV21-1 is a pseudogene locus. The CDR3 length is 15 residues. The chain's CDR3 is CASRTAGESFYEQYF. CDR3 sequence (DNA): TGTGCCAGCAGAACGGCCGGGGAATCATTCTACGAGCAGTACTTC.